Shown below are 21 T cell receptor beta chains from a single sample sequenced in a study of T-cell reconstitution after alpha-beta-depleted transplantation in children. Unique molecular identifiers were incorporated when the TCRbeta library was constructed. TCRdb independently ran MiXCR on the PCR reads; one entry per CDR3 protein. This sample has about 500,000 distinct CDR3 sequences; 30% to 35% occur once, and the top ten carry 2% to 2.5%. This material consisted of PBMCs from the stem cell graft donor, taken from the stem cell graft. Receptors originate from a human donor who donated a stem cell graft to a child with aplastic anemia.

This clonotype was seen a few times. This rearrangement joins TRBV20-1 to TRBJ2-5, with D possibly matching TRBD2 (6 bases). The CDR3 spans 14 residues. Germline V gene sequence: CDR1 DFQATT, CDR2 SNEGSKA (reference sequence). Trimming took 1 base from V and 10 from J, leaving 19 bases between them. The CDR3 sequence: CSARVPAKPGDQYF. In DNA, the CDR3 is TGCAGTGCTAGAGTCCCCGCTAAACCGGGGGACCAGTACTTC.

This clonotype came up a few times. The chain is built from TRBV7-2 and TRBJ2-5, with D tentatively TRBD1 (5 bases). The CDR3 is 13 residues long. Trimming took 8 bases from V and 2 from J, leaving 12 bases between them. The germline V gene encodes CDR1 SGHTA and CDR2 FQGNSA. The CDR3 protein is CASGSGIQETQYF. The CDR3 DNA is TGTGCCAGCGGCTCAGGGATACAAGAGACCCAGTACTTC. The full variable domain, its missing parts supplied by reference TRBV7-2 and TRBJ2-5, is GAGVSQSPSNKVTEKGKDVELRCDPISGHTALYWYRQSLGQGLEFLIYFQGNSAPDKSGLPSDRFSAERTGGSVSTLTIQRTQQEDSAVYLCASGSGIQETQYFGPGTRLLVL.

CDR3 bases: TGCAGTGCTATTAGGCCGGGTGGGGGGGGTTATGGCTACACCTTC. Translating it yields CSAIRPGGGGYGYTF. V and J are TRBV20-1 and TRBJ1-2; TRBD1 might be the D (5 bases). The length of the CDR3 is 15 residues. Trimming removed 4 bases at V and 5 bases at J, with 20 bases between. Germline CDR1 DFQATT, CDR2 SNEGSKA (reference sequence).

The chain uses TRBV7-9 and TRBJ2-2; 13 bases fit TRBD2. With 3 bases clipped from V and 2 bases from J, the junction kept 6 bases outside the gene matches. This CDR3 is 18 amino acids long. Looked up from germline, CDR1 is SEHNR and CDR2 is FQNEAQ (reference sequence). The CDR3 region is CASSFGPGLAGNTGELFF. The CDR3 DNA follows: TGTGCCAGCAGCTTCGGTCCGGGACTAGCGGGAAACACCGGGGAGCTGTTTTTT.

This chain uses TRBV12-3 or TRBV12-4 with TRBJ1-3; D ambiguous. V lost 4 bases and J 8 bases, leaving 6 bases between the germline ends. The CDR3 has 11 residues. The CDR3 is CASSSWDTIYF. The DNA of the CDR3 is TGTGCCAGCAGTTCCTGGGACACCATATATTTT.

This clonotype turned up a few times. The genes are TRBV20-1 and TRBJ1-1; D gene uncertain. There are 13 residues in the CDR3. V lost 0 bases and J lost 0, with 5 bases in between. Per the germline V gene, CDR1 is DFQATT and CDR2 is SNEGSKA (reference sequence). The CDR3 sequence is CSAREHMNTEAFF. For the CDR3, the DNA is TGCAGTGCTAGAGAACATATGAACACTGAAGCTTTCTTT.

This clonotype was detected once. The CDR3 coding sequence is TGTGCCAGCAGTTACGCGGCTCTGTCGACATCTGGAAACACCATATATTTT. Its protein product is CASSYAALSTSGNTIYF. The chain has TRBV6-5 and TRBJ1-3; D not resolved. This CDR3 region has 17 residues. Germline CDR1 and CDR2: MNHEY and SVGAGI. The V gene lost 2 bases and the J gene lost 1 base, with 15 bases spanning the gap.

V gene TRBV7-2 combines with J gene TRBJ2-5; D gene uncertain. The germline gives CDR1 SGHTA, CDR2 FQGNSA. CDR3 length: 13 amino acids. The ends were cut back, 1 base at V and 2 bases at J, with 5 bases in the middle. CDR3 sequence reads: CASSLVRQETQYF. DNA of the CDR3: TGTGCCAGCAGCTTAGTGCGGCAAGAGACCCAGTACTTC.

This clonotype was found a few times. This rearrangement joins TRBV18 to TRBJ2-3, with 10 positions matching TRBD2. Trimming removed 3 bases from V and 8 bases from J; junction bases left unmatched: 5. The germline V gene has CDR1 KGHSH and CDR2 LQKENI. This CDR3 comprises 14 residues. CDR3 protein: CASSPQREGRTQYF. CDR3 sequence (DNA): TGTGCCAGCTCACCTCAGCGGGAGGGCCGTACGCAGTATTTT.

The table lists this clonotype with a few counts. This chain links TRBV20-1 with TRBJ2-7, with 13 nucleotides matching TRBD2. Germline V CDR1 and CDR2: DFQATT, SNEGSKA (reference sequence). The V segment lost 5 bases and the J segment 7 bases; nucleotides outside the gene matches: 5. The CDR3 extends over 13 amino acids. The CDR3 is CSAQTSGRREQYF. CDR3 coding DNA: TGCAGTGCTCAGACTAGCGGGAGGCGGGAGCAGTACTTC.

This clonotype was observed a few times. The rearrangement links TRBV12-3 or TRBV12-4 to TRBJ1-3, with D possibly TRBD1 on 5 matching bases. V lost 5 bases and J 2 bases, leaving 13 bases between the germline ends. This CDR3 comprises 15 residues. Here the CDR3 reads CASSTGTITGNTIYF. The CDR3 nucleotides read TGTGCCAGCAGTACCGGGACGATTACTGGAAACACCATATATTTT.

This chain uses TRBV6-2 or TRBV6-3 with TRBJ2-7, with 9 bases aligning to TRBD1. Germline CDR1 is MNHEY and CDR2 is SVGEGT. This CDR3 contains 15 residues. Unmatched junction bases numbered 8, after V lost 6 bases and J lost 2 bases. CDR3 bases: TGTGCCAGCAGCACCTCCCGGGACAGGGCCTACGAGCAGTACTTC. Its translation: CASSTSRDRAYEQYF.

This clonotype has a handful of counts. The V call is TRBV20-1, the J call TRBJ2-5, with D tentatively TRBD1 or TRBD2 (5 bases each). V lost 1 base to trimming and J lost 5 bases, with 17 bases between them. The CDR3 extends over 15 amino acids. Per germline, CDR1 DFQATT and CDR2 SNEGSKA (reference sequence). CDR3 amino acids: CSARGPRGAWETQYF. CDR3 DNA sequence: TGCAGTGCTAGAGGCCCTCGAGGGGCCTGGGAGACCCAGTACTTC.

The rearrangement uses TRBV6-2 or TRBV6-3 and TRBJ1-1; weak D call: TRBD1 (6 bases). Trimming removed 6 bases at V and 1 base at J, with 21 bases between. Per the germline V gene, CDR1 is MNHEY and CDR2 is SVGEGT. The CDR3 consists of 17 residues. CDR3 protein: CASRRTGTGSRNTEAFF. The CDR3, as DNA: TGTGCCAGCAGACGTACCGGAACAGGGAGTAGGAACACTGAAGCTTTCTTT.

The chain recombines TRBV6-2 or TRBV6-3 with TRBJ1-5, with unresolved D. The CDR3 has 14 amino acids. Looked up from germline, CDR1 is MNHEY and CDR2 is SVGEGT. V lost 7 bases and J 5 bases, leaving 15 bases between the germline ends. The CDR3, as DNA: TGTGCCAGCAAGAGAACGGGCGGACATCAGCCCCAGCATTTT. Its translation is CASKRTGGHQPQHF.

A few counts support this clonotype. This chain uses TRBV15 with TRBJ2-1; 13 nucleotides line up with TRBD2. The germline CDR1 and CDR2 sequences are LNHNV and YYDKDF (reference sequence). This CDR3 region has 18 residues. The ends lost 0 bases at V and 8 bases at J; junction bases unmatched: 10. The CDR3 loop is CATSRELPGTSGNYEQFF. The CDR3, as DNA: TGTGCCACCAGCAGAGAGTTACCCGGGACTAGCGGGAACTATGAGCAGTTCTTC. Based on the CDR3 plus reference TRBV15 and TRBJ2-1, the full variable domain is DAMVIQNPRYQVTQFGKPVTLSCSQTLNHNVMYWYQQKSSQAPKLLFHYYDKDFNNEADTPDNFQSRRPNTSFCFLDIRSPGLGDTAMYLCATSRELPGTSGNYEQFFGPGTRLTVL.

This clonotype was seen more than once but under ten times. The chain links TRBV6-2 or TRBV6-3 to TRBJ1-5, with 7 positions matching TRBD1. CDR1 is MNHEY, CDR2 SVGEGT, per germline. Trimming took 6 bases from V and 5 from J; bases not matched to a gene: 10. The length of the CDR3 is 15 residues. As DNA, the CDR3 is TGTGCCAGCAGCCTCACCGGGACAGATTATCAGCCCCAGCATTTT. Translating it yields CASSLTGTDYQPQHF.

V gene TRBV12-2 combines with J gene TRBJ2-7; the table's D call of TRBD2 was not tested on the DNA. TRBV12-2 is marked as a pseudogene. The length of the CDR3 is 14 residues. The DNA for the CDR3 is TGTGCAAGTCGCACGACTAGCGGGATTGTGGGGCAGTACGTC. Amino acid sequence: CASRTTSGIVGQYV.

This clonotype showed up just a few times. The CDR3 DNA is TGTGCCAGCAGTCCACCCCGGCGGGAGAGGTCCTACAATGAGCAGTTCTTC. Its protein product is CASSPPRRERSYNEQFF. The chain combines TRBV28 with TRBJ2-1; TRBD2 agrees at 7 bases. J lost 1 base, V lost 5 bases, and 11 bases had no gene match. The CDR3 consists of 17 residues. CDR1 is MDHEN, CDR2 SYDVKM, per germline.

The chain joins TRBV7-8 to TRBJ2-5; 7 nucleotides align to TRBD2. Germline CDR1 reads SGHVS; CDR2 reads FQNEAQ. J gave up 1 base and V 4 bases, and 12 bases lay outside the gene matches. The CDR3 covers 17 residues. The CDR3 sequence is CASSSRAFPGGQETQYF. CDR3 in DNA: TGTGCCAGCAGCTCCAGAGCTTTTCCGGGAGGCCAAGAGACCCAGTACTTC.

This clonotype was found a few times. The chain has TRBV13 and TRBJ1-3; D unresolved. Germline CDR1 reads PRHDT; CDR2 reads FYEKMQ (reference sequence). The germline V and J ends were trimmed by 3 bases and 7 bases, with 7 bases remaining between them. There are 12 residues in the CDR3. The CDR3: CASSLVENTIYF. For the CDR3, the DNA is TGTGCCAGCAGCTTGGTGGAGAACACCATATATTTT.